This T cell receptor beta chain is from a study of T cell responses to AZD1222 COVID-19 vaccine. The study's findings and limits: Clonal diversity may have been underestimated, and the donors were mostly white British, with more females than males. Close to half of all spike-specific TCRs reportedly target regions of the variants that are unmutated. Spike-specific TCR breadth and depth grew following two AZD1222 doses. Just a handful of people given AZD1222 tested seropositive at baseline.

A remark on this clone: Its matching antigen is unknown.

Here immunoSEQ multiplex PCR was the method, and the copy in TCRdb shows in-frame clones only, minus some. The profile covers approximately 150,000 clones, with about 90% appearing a single time and 1.3% to 1.5% taken by the ten largest. V was cut by 7 bases and J by 2 bases, with 8 bases left in between. This CDR3 spans 12 amino acids. The V and J genes are TRBV5-3 and TRBJ2-3; D not certain. TRBV5-3 has ORF status, its function being uncertain. The sequences come from peripheral blood, collected on day 0 of AZD1222 vaccination. The clonotype comes from an adult in good health. CDR3 amino acids: CARLKTTDTQYF. CDR3 sequence (DNA): TGTGCCAGATTGAAGACCACAGATACGCAGTATTTT.